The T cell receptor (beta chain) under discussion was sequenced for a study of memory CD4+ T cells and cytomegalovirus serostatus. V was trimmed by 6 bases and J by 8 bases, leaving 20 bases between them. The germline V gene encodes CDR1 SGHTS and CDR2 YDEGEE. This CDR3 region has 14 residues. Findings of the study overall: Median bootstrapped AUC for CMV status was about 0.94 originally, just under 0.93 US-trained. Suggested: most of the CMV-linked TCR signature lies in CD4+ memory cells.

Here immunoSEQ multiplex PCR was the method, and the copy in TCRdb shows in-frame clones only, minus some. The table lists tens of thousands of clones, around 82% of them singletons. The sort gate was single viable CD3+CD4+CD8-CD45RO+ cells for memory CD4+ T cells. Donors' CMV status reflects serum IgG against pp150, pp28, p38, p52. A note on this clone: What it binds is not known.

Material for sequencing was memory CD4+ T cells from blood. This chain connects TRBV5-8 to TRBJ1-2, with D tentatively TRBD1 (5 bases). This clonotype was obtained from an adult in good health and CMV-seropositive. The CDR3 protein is CASNPRVGGSGYTF. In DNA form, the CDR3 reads TGTGCCAGCAATCCCAGGGTTGGCGGGAGCGGCTACACCTTC.